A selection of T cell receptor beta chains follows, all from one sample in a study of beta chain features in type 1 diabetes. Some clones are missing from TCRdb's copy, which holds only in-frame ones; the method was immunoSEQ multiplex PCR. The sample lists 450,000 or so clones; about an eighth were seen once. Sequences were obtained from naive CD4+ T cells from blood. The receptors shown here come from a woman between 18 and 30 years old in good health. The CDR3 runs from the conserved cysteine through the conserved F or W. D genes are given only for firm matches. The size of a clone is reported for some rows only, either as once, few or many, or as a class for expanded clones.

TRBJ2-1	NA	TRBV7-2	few	TGTGCCAGCAGCTTGGACGGATCCTACAATGAGCAGTTCTTC	CASSLDGSYNEQFF
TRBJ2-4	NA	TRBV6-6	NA	TGTGCCAGCAGCGACTCCGGGACAGCCAAAAACATTCAGTACTTC	CASSDSGTAKNIQYF
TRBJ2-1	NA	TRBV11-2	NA	TGTGCCAGCAGCTTAGCGGGCCATGAGCAGTTCTTC	CASSLAGHEQFF
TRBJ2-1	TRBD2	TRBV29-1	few	TGCAGCGGGGGGGCCGGGACTAGCGGCCGCGGTGAGCAGTTCTTC	CSGGAGTSGRGEQFF
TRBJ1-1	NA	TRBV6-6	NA	TGTGCCAGCACCCAATGGATGAACACTGAAGCTTTCTTT	CASTQWMNTEAFF
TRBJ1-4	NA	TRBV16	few	TGTGCCAGCAGCCAATTAAGGGAAAAACTGTTTTTT	CASSQLREKLFF
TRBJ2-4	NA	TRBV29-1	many	TGCAGCGCACCAGTCGCCAAAAACATTCAGTACTTC	CSAPVAKNIQYF
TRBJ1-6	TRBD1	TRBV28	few	TGTGCCAGCAGTCTACCGACAGGGGAGTATTCACCCCTCCACTTT	CASSLPTGEYSPLHF
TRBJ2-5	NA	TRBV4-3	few	TGCGCCAGCAGCCAAGTTGGGGGCCAAGAGACCCAGTACTTC	CASSQVGGQETQYF
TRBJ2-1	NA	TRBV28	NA	TGTGCCAGCAGTCCACGGGGGGCCTCCAACAATGAGCAGTTCTTC	CASSPRGASNNEQFF
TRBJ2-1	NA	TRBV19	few	TGTGCCAGTAGTCGGACGGACAATGAGCAGTTCTTC	CASSRTDNEQFF
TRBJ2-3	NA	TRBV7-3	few	TGTGCCAGCAGCTTACAGTCCCCCGATACGCAGTATTTT	CASSLQSPDTQYF
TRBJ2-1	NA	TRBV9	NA	TGTGCCAGCAGCGTATCGGGGGCTCCAAGCAATGAGCAGTTCTTC	CASSVSGAPSNEQFF
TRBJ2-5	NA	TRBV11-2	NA	TGTGCCAGCAGCCATCGCCAGGGACAATTGGCAGAGACCCAGTACTTC	CASSHRQGQLAETQYF
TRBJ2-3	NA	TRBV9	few	TGTGCCAGCAGCGCTGGGCCAAAGGGAGATACGCAGTATTTT	CASSAGPKGDTQYF
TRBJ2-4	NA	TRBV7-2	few	TGTGCCAGCACTATAGGGGGAAACCTAGCCAAAAACATTCAGTACTTC	CASTIGGNLAKNIQYF
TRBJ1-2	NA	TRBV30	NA	TGTGCCTCCGCCGGACAGCATTCTAACTATGGCTACACCTTC	CASAGQHSNYGYTF
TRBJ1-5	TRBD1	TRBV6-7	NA	TGTGCCAGCAGTTCGACAGGGTCAGGTGATCAGCCCCAGCATTTT	CASSSTGSGDQPQHF
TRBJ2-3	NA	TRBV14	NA	TGTGCCAGCAGCCAAGATTTGGGCGGCACAGATACGCAGTATTTT	CASSQDLGGTDTQYF
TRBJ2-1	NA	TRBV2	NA	TGTGCCAGCAGTGTCCGGACAGCGGACAATGAGCAGTTCTTC	CASSVRTADNEQFF
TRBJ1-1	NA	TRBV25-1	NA	TGTGCCAGCAGTGGGCGGTTCGGAGCTTTCTTT	CASSGRFGAFF
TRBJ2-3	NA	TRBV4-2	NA	TGTGCCAGCAGCCATGGAGGAGGGGAAAGGGGCACAGATACGCAGTATTTT	CASSHGGGERGTDTQYF
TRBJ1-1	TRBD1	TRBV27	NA	TGTGCCAGCAGTTTATTGCTGTCCGACAGGGATTCAACTTTCTTT	CASSLLLSDRDSTFF
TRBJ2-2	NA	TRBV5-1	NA	TGCGCCAGCAGCTTGCGACTTTTGGCCGGGGAGCTGTTTTTT	CASSLRLLAGELFF
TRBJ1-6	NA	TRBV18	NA	TGTGCCAGCTCACCACAGGTGTGGCGCTCACCCCTCCACTTT	CASSPQVWRSPLHF
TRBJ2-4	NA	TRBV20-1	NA	TGCAGTGCTAGGGGTAAAAACATTCAGTACTTC	CSARGKNIQYF
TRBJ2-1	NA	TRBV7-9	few	TGTGCCAGCAGCTTAGCGTCCCCGTACAATGAGCAGTTCTTC	CASSLASPYNEQFF
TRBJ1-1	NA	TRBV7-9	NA	TGTGCCAGCAGCTCTGAGCGAGGGGCTTTCTTT	CASSSERGAFF
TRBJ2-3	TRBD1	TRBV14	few	TGTGCCAGCAGCCAAGTCCCAGGGGGATCAGATACGCAGTATTTT	CASSQVPGGSDTQYF
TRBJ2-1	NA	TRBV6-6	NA	TGTGCCAGCAAGGACGCAGCGGACAATGAGCAGTTCTTC	CASKDAADNEQFF
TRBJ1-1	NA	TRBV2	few	TGTGCCAGCAGAGGCATACGAGGGCGCACTGAAGCTTTCTTT	CASRGIRGRTEAFF
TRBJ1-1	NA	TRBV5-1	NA	TGCGCCAGCAGCTTGGCTGGGCTCACTGAAGCTTTCTTT	CASSLAGLTEAFF
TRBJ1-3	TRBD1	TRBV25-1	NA	TGTGCCAGCACCAATACAGGGGCTGGAAACACCATATATTTT	CASTNTGAGNTIYF
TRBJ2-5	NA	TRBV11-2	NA	TGTGCCAGCAGCTTGACAGTTACTCAAGAGACCCAGTACTTC	CASSLTVTQETQYF
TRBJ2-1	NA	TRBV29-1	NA	TGCAGCGTTGAAAACGCTGAGCAGTTCTTC	CSVENAEQFF
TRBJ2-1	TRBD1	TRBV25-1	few	TGTGCCAGCAGGGGACAGGGGCGGTCCTACAATGAGCAGTTCTTC	CASRGQGRSYNEQFF
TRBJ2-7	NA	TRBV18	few	TGTGCCAGCTCACCTCTAGCAGGGCGTAGGGACGAGCAGTACTTC	CASSPLAGRRDEQYF
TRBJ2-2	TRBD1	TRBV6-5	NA	TGTGCCAGTAACAGGGGGCACACCGGGGAGCTGTTTTTT	CASNRGHTGELFF
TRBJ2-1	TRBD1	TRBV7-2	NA	TGTGCCAGCAGCTTCAGGACAGGGGTCAATGAGCAGTTCTTC	CASSFRTGVNEQFF
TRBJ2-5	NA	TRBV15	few	TGTGCCACCAGCAGAAAAGTGTGGACGGCGGTAGGGGAGACCCAGTACTTC	CATSRKVWTAVGETQYF
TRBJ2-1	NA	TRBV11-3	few	TGTGCCAGCAGCTCCCTCATGGGAGAGCAGTTCTTC	CASSSLMGEQFF
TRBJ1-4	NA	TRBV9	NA	TGTGCCAGCAGCGTTGGAACACGGTCAACTAATGAAAAACTGTTTTTT	CASSVGTRSTNEKLFF
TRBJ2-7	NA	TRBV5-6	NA	TGTGCCAGCAGCTTCGTGCTTCACTACGAGCAGTACTTC	CASSFVLHYEQYF